This T cell receptor beta chain stems from a study of CD8 T cells in Susac syndrome (dated by TCRdb to about 2019). About the study as a whole: The study used repertoire sequencing to test whether antigen drove CD8+ T cell activation and differentiation in Susac syndrome.

What the study reported, not specific to this receptor: The number of individuals in the TCR sequencing and HLA analysis was acknowledged as relatively small.

RNA was extracted using the RNeasy kit, and roughly 0.45 to 1 microgram was reverse transcribed with random hexamers. The immunoSEQ multiplex PCR assay, which covers 54 Vbeta and 13 Jbeta segments, was used to amplify TCR beta CDR3 regions. PCR amplification bias was corrected using a synthetic template baseline for primer optimization and computational correction. The authors' analysis ran thus. Only productive sequences were kept, with reads annotated to V, D and J genes according to IMGT and analyzed in immunoSEQ Analyzer. Clonality was computed as one minus Shannon entropy normalized by log2 of the number of productive unique sequences. Public and private clones were assessed among the 100 most prevalent clones of each patient and control. Susac-specific clones were defined as absent from healthy and MS cohorts, around 980 published viral clones and other ImmuneACCESS disease sequences. TCRdb cleaned the public reads at Q25 with fastp, built clones with MiXCR and kept in-frame beta chains. Each CDR3 protein gets just one entry, which takes the most common genes and DNA from the rows behind it. For this entry, the V and J calls and clone size follow TCRdb and not the study's own pipeline. In this sample the table shows under 200,000 distinct CDR3 sequences, around 96% of which occur a single time. 0.14% of the sample goes to the ten largest clones.

As for this clonotype: The antigen it recognizes is unknown. The input lacks base qualities; no much larger clone sits a single base away.

The CDR3, cysteine through phenylalanine, is 14 amino acids long. Only the CDR3 part of the read is kept: 42 bases, read in frame from the first base. At the junction V is shortened by 4 bases and J by 1 base, with 11 bases in between. CDR1 and CDR2 (ENHRY, SYGVKD) derive from the germline V gene. Peripheral blood CD8+ and CD4+ T cells from healthy donors, Susac syndrome patients and multiple sclerosis patients were profiled by high-throughput TCR beta sequencing. The healthy donors served as controls matched for age and sex. Bulk CD8+ and CD4+ T cells were purified magnetically by negative isolation, whereas CD8+ TEMRA cells were enriched by FACS. Blood was collected in EDTA tubes and processed within 24 hours, with PBMCs isolated through density gradient centrifugation. PBMCs intended for TCR sequencing were cryopreserved in liquid nitrogen and were subsequently thawed in a 37 degrees C water bath. The sorted or isolated CD4+, CD8+ and CD8+ TEMRA cells reached a purity of at least 90%.

The sequence derives from a human donor in good health. This receptor chain uses TRBV10-3 and TRBJ2-7; TRBD1 is a weak D gene call, 5 bases matching. Sequenced input: CD4+ T cells from PBMCs. The CDR3 here reads CAISARGQSYEQYF. The DNA is TGTGCCATCAGTGCTAGGGGCCAATCCTACGAGCAGTACTTC.